What follows are 4 T cell receptor beta chains derived from one specimen sequenced in a study of T cell repertoires in ileal Crohn's disease. Profiled with immunoSEQ multiplex PCR; TCRdb holds only in-frame clones, not every one. The table lists about 1,200 clones, roughly 80% of them singletons. Time point of the sample: neoterminal ileum biopsy at postoperative endoscopy, about 6 months after surgery. The sample was ileal tissue. The receptors originated from an adult with Crohn's disease.

The chain employs TRBV28 and TRBJ2-2; TRBD1 aligns across 10 bases. This CDR3 has 16 amino acids. Looked up from germline, CDR1 is MDHEN and CDR2 is SYDVKM. J gave up 7 bases and V 5 bases, and 10 bases lay outside the gene matches. The CDR3 nucleotides are TGTGCCAGCAGTCCGAGACAGGGGGCGCAGAACGGGGAGCTGTTTTTT. Amino acid sequence: CASSPRQGAQNGELFF.

The chain uses TRBV5-4 and TRBJ1-2, with 9 bases lining up with TRBD1. CDR3 length: 13 amino acids. The J segment lost 8 bases and the V segment lost 4 bases, leaving 6 bases of the junction unmatched. Germline V gives CDR1 SGHNT, CDR2 YYREEE (reference sequence). For the CDR3, the DNA is TGTGCCAGCAGCCCACAGGGGGCAGGAGGCTACACCTTC. Its protein is CASSPQGAGGYTF.

This clone was seen a handful of times. V usage is TRBV7-8 and J usage is TRBJ1-1, with TRBD1 as a possible D gene (5 bases). CDR1 SGHVS and CDR2 FQNEAQ come from the germline V gene. V shed 3 bases and J shed 6 bases, with 14 bases lying between them. CDR3 length: 14 amino acids. CDR3: CASSFSERGAEAFF. Written as DNA, the CDR3 is TGTGCCAGCAGCTTCTCGGAAAGGGGCGCTGAAGCTTTCTTT.

The chain is built from TRBV5-1 and TRBJ1-1, with D possibly being TRBD1 (5 bases). Trimming shortened V by 3 bases and J by 1 base, and 19 bases separated the two germline ends. Germline CDR1 SGHRS, CDR2 YFSETQ. CDR3 length equals 17 residues. CDR3 protein: CASSSSLGGGGNTEAFF. In nucleotides, the CDR3 is TGCGCCAGCAGCTCAAGCCTTGGGGGAGGCGGGAACACTGAAGCTTTCTTT. Combining the CDR3 with reference TRBV5-1 and TRBJ1-1 gives the whole variable domain KAGVTQTPRYLIKTRGQQVTLSCSPISGHRSVSWYQQTPGQGLQFLFEYFSETQRNKGNFPGRFSGRQFSNSRSEMNVSTLELGDSALYLCASSSSLGGGGNTEAFFGQGTRLTVV.